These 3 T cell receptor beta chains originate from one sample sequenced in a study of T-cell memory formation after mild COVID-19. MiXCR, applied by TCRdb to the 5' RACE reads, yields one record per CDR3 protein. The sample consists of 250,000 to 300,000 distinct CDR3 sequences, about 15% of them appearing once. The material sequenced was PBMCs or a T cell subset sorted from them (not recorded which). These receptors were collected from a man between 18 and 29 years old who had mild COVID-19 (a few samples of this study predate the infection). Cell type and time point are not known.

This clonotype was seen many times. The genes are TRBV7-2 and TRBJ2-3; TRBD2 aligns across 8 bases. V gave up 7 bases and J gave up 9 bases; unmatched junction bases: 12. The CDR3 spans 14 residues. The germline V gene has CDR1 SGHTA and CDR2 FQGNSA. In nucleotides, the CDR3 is TGTGCCAGCAAAGGGACTAGTTTTTTAGAGACGCAGTATTTT. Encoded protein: CASKGTSFLETQYF. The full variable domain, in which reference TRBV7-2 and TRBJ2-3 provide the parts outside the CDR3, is GAGVSQSPSNKVTEKGKDVELRCDPISGHTALYWYRQSLGQGLEFLIYFQGNSAPDKSGLPSDRFSAERTGGSVSTLTIQRTQQEDSAVYLCASKGTSFLETQYFGPGTRLTVL.

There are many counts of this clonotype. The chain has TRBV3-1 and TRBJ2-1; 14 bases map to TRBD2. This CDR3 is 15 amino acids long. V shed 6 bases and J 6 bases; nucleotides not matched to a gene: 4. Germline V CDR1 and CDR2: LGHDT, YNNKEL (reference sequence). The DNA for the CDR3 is TGTGCCAGCAGGCGACTAGCGGGGGGGCTCAATGAGCAGTTCTTC. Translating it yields CASRRLAGGLNEQFF.

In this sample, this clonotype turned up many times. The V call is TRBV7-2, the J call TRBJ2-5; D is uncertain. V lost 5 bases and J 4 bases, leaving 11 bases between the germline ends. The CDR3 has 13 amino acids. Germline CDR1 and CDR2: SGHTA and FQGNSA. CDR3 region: CASSPSGPETQYF. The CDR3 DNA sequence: TGTGCCAGCAGCCCCTCCGGGCCAGAGACCCAGTACTTC.